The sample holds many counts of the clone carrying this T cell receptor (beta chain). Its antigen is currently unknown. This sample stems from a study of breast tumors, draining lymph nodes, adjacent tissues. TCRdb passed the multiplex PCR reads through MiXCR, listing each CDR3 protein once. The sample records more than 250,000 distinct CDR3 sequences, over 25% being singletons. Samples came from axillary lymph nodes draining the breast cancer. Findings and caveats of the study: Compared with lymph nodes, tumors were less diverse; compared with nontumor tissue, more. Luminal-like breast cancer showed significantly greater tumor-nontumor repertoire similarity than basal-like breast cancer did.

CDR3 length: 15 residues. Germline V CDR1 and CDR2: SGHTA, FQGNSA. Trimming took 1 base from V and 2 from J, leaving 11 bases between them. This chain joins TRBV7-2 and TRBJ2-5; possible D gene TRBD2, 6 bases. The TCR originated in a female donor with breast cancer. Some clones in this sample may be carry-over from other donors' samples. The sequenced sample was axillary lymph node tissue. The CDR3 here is CASSLVSAGQETQYF. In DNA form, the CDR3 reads TGTGCCAGCAGCTTAGTGAGTGCGGGACAAGAGACCCAGTACTTC.